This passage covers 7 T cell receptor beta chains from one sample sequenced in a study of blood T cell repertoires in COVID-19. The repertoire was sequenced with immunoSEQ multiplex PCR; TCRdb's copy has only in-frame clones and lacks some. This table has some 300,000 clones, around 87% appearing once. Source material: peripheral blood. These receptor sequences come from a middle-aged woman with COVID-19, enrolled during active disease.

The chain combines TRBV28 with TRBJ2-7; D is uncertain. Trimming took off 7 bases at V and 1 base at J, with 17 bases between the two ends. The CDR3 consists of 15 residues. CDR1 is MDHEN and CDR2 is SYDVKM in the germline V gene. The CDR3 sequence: CASTLRQVGSYEQYF. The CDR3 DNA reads TGTGCCAGCACCCTACGGCAGGTTGGGTCCTACGAGCAGTACTTC.

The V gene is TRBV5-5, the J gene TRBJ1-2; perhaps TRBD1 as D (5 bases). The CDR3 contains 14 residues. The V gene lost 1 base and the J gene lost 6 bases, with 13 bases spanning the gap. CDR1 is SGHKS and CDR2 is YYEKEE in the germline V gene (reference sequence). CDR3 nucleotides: TGTGCCAGCAGCTTGTCAGGGTGGGCTGATGGCTACACCTTC. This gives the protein CASSLSGWADGYTF.

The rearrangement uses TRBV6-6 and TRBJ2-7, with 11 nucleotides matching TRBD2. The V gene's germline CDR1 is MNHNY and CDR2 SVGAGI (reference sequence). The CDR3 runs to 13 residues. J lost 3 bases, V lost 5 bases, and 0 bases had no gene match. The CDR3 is CASSLAGGYEQYF. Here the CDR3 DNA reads TGTGCCAGCAGTCTAGCGGGAGGCTACGAGCAGTACTTC.

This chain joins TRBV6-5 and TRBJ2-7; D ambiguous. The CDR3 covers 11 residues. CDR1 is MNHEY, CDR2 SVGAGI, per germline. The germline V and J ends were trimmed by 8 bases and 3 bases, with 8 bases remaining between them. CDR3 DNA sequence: TGTGCCAGCTGCCTAGTCTACGAGCAGTACTTC. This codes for CASCLVYEQYF.

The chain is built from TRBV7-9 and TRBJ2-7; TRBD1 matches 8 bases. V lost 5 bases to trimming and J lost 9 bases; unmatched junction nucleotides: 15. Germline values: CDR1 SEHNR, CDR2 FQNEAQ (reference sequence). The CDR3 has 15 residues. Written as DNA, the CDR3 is TGTGCCAGCAGCCCGGGCAGGACAGGGATCATAGGGCAGTACTTC. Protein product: CASSPGRTGIIGQYF.

CDR3 coding DNA: TGTGCCAGTAGTATGCACAGGGGATCGAACTATGGCTACACCTTC. Amino acids: CASSMHRGSNYGYTF. The rearrangement links TRBV19 to TRBJ1-2; 7 bases line up with TRBD1. The CDR3 consists of 15 residues. The V gene's germline CDR1 is LNHDA and CDR2 SQIVND (reference sequence). V dropped 3 bases and J dropped 2; count of bases not matched to a gene: 6.

CDR3 residues: CASRPGPNEKLFF. DNA for the CDR3: TGTGCCAGCCGCCCAGGCCCTAATGAAAAACTGTTTTTT. The chain carries TRBV2 and TRBJ1-4; D is unclear. The CDR3 runs 13 residues. The germline V and J ends were trimmed by 8 bases and 3 bases, with 10 bases remaining between them. CDR1 SNHLY and CDR2 FYNNEI come from the germline V gene.